This TCR beta chain was identified in a study of blood T cells in healthy people across ages. This CDR3 spans 12 amino acids. The ends were cut back, 6 bases at V and 4 bases at J, with 10 bases in the middle. The V gene's germline CDR1 is MDHEN and CDR2 SYDVKM. This clonotype came up a few times. Its antigen remains unidentified. For the second PCR, which ran for roughly 7 to 11 cycles, a sample-barcoded 5' primer and a J-beta primer mix were used. From the 5' RACE reads, TCRdb called clonotypes with MiXCR, one entry per CDR3 protein. The repertoire consists of more than 1.4 million distinct CDR3 sequences, with approximately 38% occurring once and the leading ten covering 6.5% to 10%. Study-level points and caveats: A strong correlation was seen between TCR beta diversity and naive T cell percentage.

The sequenced sample was blood. V and J are TRBV28 and TRBJ2-7; no clear D gene. This TCR came from a woman aged 18 to 35 in good health. CDR3 residues: CASRVGQYEQYF. The CDR3 DNA follows: TGTGCCAGCAGGGTTGGCCAATACGAGCAGTACTTC.